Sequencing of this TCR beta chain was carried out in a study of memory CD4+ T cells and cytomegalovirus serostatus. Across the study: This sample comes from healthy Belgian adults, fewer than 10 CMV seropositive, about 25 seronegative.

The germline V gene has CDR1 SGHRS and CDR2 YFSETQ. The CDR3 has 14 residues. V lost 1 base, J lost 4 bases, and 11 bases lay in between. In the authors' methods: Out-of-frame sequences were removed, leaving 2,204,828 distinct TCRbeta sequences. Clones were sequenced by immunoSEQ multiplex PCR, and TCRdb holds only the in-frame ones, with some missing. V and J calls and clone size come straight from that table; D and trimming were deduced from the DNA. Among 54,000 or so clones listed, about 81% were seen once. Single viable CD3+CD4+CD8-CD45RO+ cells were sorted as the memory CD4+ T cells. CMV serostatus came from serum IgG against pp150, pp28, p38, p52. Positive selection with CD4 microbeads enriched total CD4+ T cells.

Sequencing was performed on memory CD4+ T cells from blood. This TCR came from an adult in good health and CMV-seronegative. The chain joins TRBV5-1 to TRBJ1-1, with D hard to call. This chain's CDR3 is CASSLKVTGTEAFF. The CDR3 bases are TGCGCCAGCAGCTTGAAGGTAACCGGCACTGAAGCTTTCTTT.